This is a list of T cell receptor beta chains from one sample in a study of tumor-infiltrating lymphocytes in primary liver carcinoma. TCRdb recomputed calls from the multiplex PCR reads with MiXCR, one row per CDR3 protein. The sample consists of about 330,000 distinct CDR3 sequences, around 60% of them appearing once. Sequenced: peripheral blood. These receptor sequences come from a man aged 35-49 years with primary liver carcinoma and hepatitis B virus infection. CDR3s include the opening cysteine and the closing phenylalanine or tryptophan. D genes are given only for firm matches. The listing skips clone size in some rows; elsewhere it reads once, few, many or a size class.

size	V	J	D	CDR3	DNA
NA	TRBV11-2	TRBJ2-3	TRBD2	CASGLLPSGNTHTQYF	TGTGCCAGCGGCTTACTTCCTAGCGGGAACACACATACGCAGTATTTT
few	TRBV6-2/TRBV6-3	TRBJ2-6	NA	CASIRVSGANVLTF	TGTGCCAGCATTAGGGTGTCTGGGGCCAACGTCCTGACTTTC
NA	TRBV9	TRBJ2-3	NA	CASSEPYREVGTDTQYF	TGTGCCAGCAGCGAGCCGTATAGGGAGGTCGGGACAGATACGCAGTATTTT
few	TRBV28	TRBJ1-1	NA	CASSRDGMNTEAFF	TGTGCCAGCAGTCGAGACGGGATGAACACTGAAGCTTTCTTT
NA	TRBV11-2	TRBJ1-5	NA	CASSLNSGGSTDTQHF	TGTGCCAGCAGCTTGAATAGTGGAGGCAGCACAGATACGCAGCATTTT
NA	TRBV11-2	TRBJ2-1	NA	CAVSNQVCNEQFF	TGTGCCGTCAGCAATCAAGTGTGCAATGAGCAGTTCTTC
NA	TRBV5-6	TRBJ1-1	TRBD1	CASSLRTGGWSTEASF	TGTGCCAGCAGCTTGAGGACAGGGGGCTGGAGCACTGAAGCTTCCTTT
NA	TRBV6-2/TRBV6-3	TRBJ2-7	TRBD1	CASRQTGGRPSMTRRGLYEQYF	TGTGCCAGCCGTCAAACAGGGGGTCGACCTAGTATGACTAGAAGGGGACTCTACGAGCAGTACTTC
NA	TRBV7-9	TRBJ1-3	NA	CASSLPRVSGNTIYF	TGTGCCAGCAGCCTACCCAGGGTATCGGGAAACACCATATATTTT
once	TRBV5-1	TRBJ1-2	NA	CAGSQGLTDYGYTF	TGCGCCGGCAGTCAGGGTTTGACGGACTATGGCTACACCTTC